Below, 10 T cell receptor beta chains from the same sample are listed, as sequenced in a study of blood T cell repertoires in COVID-19. Assay used: immunoSEQ multiplex PCR; TCRdb lists only in-frame clones, some missing. Among about 70,000 clones listed, around 88% were seen once. The source material was peripheral blood. These receptors all come from a human donor in a cohort sampled during active COVID-19.

The chain employs TRBV12-3 or TRBV12-4 and TRBJ2-6; D remains ambiguous. CDR3 length: 13 amino acids. Trimming removed 6 bases at V and 1 base at J, with 4 bases between. CDR3 sequence reads: CASSVSGANVLTF. The CDR3 nucleotides read TGTGCCAGCAGCGTATCTGGGGCCAACGTCCTGACTTTC.

The V and J genes are TRBV6-5 and TRBJ1-6; unclear D gene. The V gene lost 2 bases and the J gene lost 7 bases, with 12 bases spanning the gap. CDR3 length: 15 residues. Germline V gene sequence: CDR1 MNHEY, CDR2 SVGAGI. CDR3 coding DNA: TGTGCCAGCAGTTACGGTTTGACGGGAAATTCACCCCTCCACTTT. Encoded protein: CASSYGLTGNSPLHF.

The J gene is TRBJ2-3, the V gene TRBV4-2, with 8 bases matching TRBD2. Looked up from germline, CDR1 is LGHNA and CDR2 is YNFKEQ. The CDR3 is made up of 18 amino acids. V was pared by 4 bases and J by 3 bases, with 15 bases of the junction left unmatched. The CDR3 DNA reads TGTGCCAGCAGCCGGGCGGCGGAGGGGACTAGGTCTACAGATACGCAGTATTTT. As protein: CASSRAAEGTRSTDTQYF.

J is TRBJ1-1 and V is TRBV13; 7 bases align to TRBD1. V dropped 3 bases and J dropped 7; count of bases not matched to a gene: 5. Germline CDR1 is PRHDT and CDR2 is FYEKMQ (reference sequence). The CDR3 runs 13 residues. The CDR3 nucleotides read TGTGCCAGCAGCTTGGACAGGAATAGTGAAGCTTTCTTT. This gives the protein CASSLDRNSEAFF.

The rearrangement uses TRBV2 and TRBJ2-3; TRBD2 matches at 7 bases. With 5 bases clipped from V and 2 bases from J, the junction kept 4 bases outside the gene matches. CDR1 and CDR2 from the germline V gene are SNHLY and FYNNEI. The CDR3 consists of 14 residues. CDR3 in amino acids: CASSSGVYTDTQYF. The CDR3 bases are TGTGCCAGCAGTAGCGGGGTATACACAGATACGCAGTATTTT.

CDR3 bases: TGTGCCAGCAGCGTAGCGCAGGGCCCAGATACGCAGTATTTT. Residues: CASSVAQGPDTQYF. The V and J genes are TRBV9 and TRBJ2-3; D perhaps matches TRBD1 (5 bases). CDR1 SGDLS and CDR2 YYNGEE come from the germline V gene. The CDR3 length is 14 residues. Between the trimmed V and J ends, which lost 0 bases and 4 bases, there was a span of 9 bases.

The chain couples TRBV28 to TRBJ2-7, with TRBD1 matching 7 bases. The CDR3 has 15 residues. The J segment lost 3 bases and the V segment lost 0 bases, leaving 5 bases of the junction unmatched. Germline lookup yields CDR1 MDHEN and CDR2 SYDVKM. CDR3: CASSLWGPGGYEQYF. DNA of the CDR3: TGTGCCAGCAGTTTATGGGGTCCAGGGGGCTACGAGCAGTACTTC.

The chain is built from TRBV18 and TRBJ2-5, with no clear D. Germline CDR1 KGHSH, CDR2 LQKENI. V lost 3 bases to trimming and J lost 5 bases, with 10 bases between them. The CDR3 contains 13 residues. The CDR3 reads CASSPSQRETQYF. CDR3 DNA sequence: TGTGCCAGCTCACCTTCTCAGAGGGAGACCCAGTACTTC.

V usage is TRBV9 and J usage is TRBJ2-2; 11 bases agree with TRBD2. There are 16 residues in the CDR3. Germline V gene data show CDR1 as SGDLS and CDR2 as YYNGEE. V lost 3 bases and J lost 1; bases outside the gene matches: 2. In nucleotides, the CDR3 is TGTGCCAGCAGCGCCGGACTAGCGGGGAACACCGGGGAGCTGTTTTTT. Protein sequence: CASSAGLAGNTGELFF.

The CDR3 sequence is CASSSGQGRLYGYTF. In DNA, the CDR3 is TGTGCCAGCAGCTCCGGACAGGGCCGCCTGTATGGCTACACCTTC. V is TRBV11-2 and J is TRBJ1-2; 8 bases align to TRBD1. The trim removed 4 bases at V and 5 bases at J, leaving 9 bases unmatched. From germline, CDR1 is SGHAT and CDR2 FQNNGV. The CDR3 spans 15 residues.